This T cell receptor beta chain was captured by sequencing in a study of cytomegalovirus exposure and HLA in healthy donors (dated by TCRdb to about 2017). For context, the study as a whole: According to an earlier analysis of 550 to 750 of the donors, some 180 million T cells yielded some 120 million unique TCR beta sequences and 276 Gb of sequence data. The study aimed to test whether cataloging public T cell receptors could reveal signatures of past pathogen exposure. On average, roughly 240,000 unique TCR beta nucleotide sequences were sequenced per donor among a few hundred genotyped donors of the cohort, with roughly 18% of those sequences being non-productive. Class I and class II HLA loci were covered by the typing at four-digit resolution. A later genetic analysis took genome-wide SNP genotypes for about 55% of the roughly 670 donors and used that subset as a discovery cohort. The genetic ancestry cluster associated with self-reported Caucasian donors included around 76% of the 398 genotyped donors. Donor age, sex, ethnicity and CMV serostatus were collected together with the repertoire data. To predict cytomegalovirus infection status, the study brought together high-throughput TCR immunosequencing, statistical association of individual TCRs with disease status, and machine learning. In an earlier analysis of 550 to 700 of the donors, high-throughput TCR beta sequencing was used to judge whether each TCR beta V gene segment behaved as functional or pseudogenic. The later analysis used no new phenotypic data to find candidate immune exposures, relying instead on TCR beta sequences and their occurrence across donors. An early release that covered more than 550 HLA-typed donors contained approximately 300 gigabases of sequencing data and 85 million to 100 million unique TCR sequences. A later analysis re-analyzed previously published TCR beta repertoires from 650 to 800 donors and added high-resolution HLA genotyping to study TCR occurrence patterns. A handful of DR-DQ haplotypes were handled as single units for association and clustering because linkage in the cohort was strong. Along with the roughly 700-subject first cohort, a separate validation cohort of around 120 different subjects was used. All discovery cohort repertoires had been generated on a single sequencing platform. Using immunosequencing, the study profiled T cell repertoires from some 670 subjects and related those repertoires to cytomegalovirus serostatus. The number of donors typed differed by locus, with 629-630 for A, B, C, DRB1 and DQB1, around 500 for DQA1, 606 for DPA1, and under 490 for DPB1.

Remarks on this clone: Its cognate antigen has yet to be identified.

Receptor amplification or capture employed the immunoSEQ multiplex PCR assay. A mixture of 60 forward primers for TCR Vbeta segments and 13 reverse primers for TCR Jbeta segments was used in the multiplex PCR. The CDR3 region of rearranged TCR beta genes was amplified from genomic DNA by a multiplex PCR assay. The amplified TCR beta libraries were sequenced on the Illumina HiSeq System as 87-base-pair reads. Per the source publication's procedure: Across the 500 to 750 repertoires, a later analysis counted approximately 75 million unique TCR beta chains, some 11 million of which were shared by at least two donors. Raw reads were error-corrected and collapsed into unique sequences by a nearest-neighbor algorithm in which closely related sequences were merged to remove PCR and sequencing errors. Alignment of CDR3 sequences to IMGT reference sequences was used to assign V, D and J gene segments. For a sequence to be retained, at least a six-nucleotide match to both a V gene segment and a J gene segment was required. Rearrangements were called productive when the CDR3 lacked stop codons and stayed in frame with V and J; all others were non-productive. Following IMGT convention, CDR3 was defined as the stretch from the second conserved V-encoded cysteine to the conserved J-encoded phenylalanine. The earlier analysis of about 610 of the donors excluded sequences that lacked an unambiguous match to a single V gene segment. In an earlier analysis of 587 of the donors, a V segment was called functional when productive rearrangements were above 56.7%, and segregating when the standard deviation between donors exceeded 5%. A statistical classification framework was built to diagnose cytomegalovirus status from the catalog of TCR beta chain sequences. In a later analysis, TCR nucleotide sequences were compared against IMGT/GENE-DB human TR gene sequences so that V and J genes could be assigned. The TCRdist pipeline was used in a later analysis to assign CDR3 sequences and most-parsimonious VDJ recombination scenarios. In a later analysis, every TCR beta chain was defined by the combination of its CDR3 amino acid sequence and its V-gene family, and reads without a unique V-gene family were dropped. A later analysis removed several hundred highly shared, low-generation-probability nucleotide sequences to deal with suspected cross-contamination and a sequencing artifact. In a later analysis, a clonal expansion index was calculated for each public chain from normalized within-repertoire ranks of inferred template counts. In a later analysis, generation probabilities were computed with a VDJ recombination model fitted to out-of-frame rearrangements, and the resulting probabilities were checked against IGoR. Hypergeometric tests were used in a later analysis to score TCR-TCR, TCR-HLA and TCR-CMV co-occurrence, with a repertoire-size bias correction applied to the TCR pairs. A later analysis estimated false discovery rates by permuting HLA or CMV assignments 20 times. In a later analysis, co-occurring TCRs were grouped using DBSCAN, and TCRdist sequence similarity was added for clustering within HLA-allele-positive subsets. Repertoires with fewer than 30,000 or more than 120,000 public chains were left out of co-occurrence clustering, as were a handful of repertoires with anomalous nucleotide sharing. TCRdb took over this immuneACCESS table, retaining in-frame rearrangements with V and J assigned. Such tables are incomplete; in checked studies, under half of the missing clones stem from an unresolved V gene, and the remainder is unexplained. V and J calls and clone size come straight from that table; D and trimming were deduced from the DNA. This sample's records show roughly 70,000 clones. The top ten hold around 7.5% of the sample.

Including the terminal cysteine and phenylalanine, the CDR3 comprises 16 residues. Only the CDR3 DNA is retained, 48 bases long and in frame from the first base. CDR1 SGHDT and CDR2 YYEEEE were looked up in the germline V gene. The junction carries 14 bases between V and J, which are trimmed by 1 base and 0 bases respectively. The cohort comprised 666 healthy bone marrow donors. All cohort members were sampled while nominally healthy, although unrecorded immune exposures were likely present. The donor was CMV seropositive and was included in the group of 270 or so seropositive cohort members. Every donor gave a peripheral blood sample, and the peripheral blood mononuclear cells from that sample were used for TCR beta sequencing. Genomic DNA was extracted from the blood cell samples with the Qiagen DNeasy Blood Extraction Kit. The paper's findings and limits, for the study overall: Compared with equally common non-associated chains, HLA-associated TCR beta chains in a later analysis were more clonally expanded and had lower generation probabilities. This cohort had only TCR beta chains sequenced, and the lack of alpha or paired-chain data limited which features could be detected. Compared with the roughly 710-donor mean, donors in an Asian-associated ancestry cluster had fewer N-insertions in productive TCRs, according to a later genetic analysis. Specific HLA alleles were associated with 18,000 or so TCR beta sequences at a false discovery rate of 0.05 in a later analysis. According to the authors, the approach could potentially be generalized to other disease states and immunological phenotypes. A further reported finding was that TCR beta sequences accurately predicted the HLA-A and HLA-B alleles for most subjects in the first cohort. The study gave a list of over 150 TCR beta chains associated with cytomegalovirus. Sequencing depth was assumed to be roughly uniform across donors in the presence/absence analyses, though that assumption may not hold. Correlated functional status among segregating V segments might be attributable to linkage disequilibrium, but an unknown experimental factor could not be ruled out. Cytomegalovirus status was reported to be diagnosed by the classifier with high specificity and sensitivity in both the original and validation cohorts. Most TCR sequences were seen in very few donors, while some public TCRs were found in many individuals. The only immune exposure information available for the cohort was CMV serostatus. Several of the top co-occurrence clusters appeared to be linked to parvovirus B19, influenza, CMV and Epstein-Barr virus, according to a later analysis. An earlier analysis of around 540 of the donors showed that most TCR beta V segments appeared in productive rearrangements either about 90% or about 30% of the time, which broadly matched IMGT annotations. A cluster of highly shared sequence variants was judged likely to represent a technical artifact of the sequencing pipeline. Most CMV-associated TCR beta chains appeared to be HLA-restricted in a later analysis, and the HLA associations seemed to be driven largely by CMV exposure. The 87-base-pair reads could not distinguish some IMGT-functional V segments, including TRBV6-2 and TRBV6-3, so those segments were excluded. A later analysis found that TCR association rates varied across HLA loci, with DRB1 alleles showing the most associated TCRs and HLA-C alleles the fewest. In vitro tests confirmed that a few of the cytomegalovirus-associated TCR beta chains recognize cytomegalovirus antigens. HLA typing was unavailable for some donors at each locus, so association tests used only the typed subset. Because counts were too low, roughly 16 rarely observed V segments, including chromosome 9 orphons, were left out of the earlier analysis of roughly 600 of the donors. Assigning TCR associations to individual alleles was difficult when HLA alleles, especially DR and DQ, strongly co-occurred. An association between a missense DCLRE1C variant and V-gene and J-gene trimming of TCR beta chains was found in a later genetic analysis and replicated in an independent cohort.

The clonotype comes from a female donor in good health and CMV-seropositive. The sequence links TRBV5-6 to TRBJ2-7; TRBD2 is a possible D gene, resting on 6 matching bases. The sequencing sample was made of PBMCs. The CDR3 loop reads CASSLRRRRDSYEQYF. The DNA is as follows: TGTGCCAGCAGCTTGCGACGGAGGAGGGACTCCTACGAGCAGTACTTC. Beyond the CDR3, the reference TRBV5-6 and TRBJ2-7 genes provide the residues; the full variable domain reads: DAGVTQSPTHLIKTRGQQVTLRCSPKSGHDTVSWYQQALGQGPQFIFQYYEEEERQRGNFPDRFSGHQFPNYSSELNVNALLLGDSALYLCASSLRRRRDSYEQYFGPGTRLTVT.